This is a list of T cell receptor beta chains from one sample in a study of blood T cell repertoires in COVID-19. Data came from immunoSEQ multiplex PCR; TCRdb stores just in-frame clones and leaves some out. This table has some 400,000 clones, roughly nine tenths appearing once. The specimen sequenced was PBMCs or T cells enriched from blood (not recorded which). These TCRs come from a woman in her forties who had been exposed to COVID-19. CDR3s include the opening cysteine and the closing phenylalanine or tryptophan. The D gene is left open where the match is weak. Only some rows state a clone size, as once, few, many or a class for expanded clones.

D,J,size,length,V,CDR3,DNA
TRBD1,TRBJ2-1,.,16,TRBV7-2,CASSLETGAVYNEQFF,TGTGCCAGCAGCTTAGAAACAGGGGCCGTTTACAATGAGCAGTTCTTC
TRBD2,TRBJ2-3,once,14,TRBV27,CASSLRRGADTQYF,TGTGCCAGCAGTTTACGCCGGGGGGCAGATACGCAGTATTTT
.,TRBJ2-3,.,16,TRBV7-2,CASSLRVSPVGDTQYF,TGTGCCAGCAGCTTACGGGTTAGCCCCGTGGGAGATACGCAGTATTTT
.,TRBJ1-2,.,14,TRBV5-4,CASSSWGSNYGYTF,TGTGCCAGCAGCTCCTGGGGCAGTAACTATGGCTACACCTTC
TRBD2,TRBJ2-5,.,16,TRBV5-1,CASSLVSGGTPGTQYF,TGCGCCAGCAGCTTGGTTAGCGGGGGGACCCCCGGGACCCAGTACTTC
TRBD2,TRBJ2-1,.,15,TRBV7-2,CASSLGASGRDEQFF,TGTGCCAGCAGCTTGGGGGCTAGCGGGAGGGATGAGCAGTTCTTC
TRBD1,TRBJ1-2,.,15,TRBV2,CASRGRDRGDYGYTF,TGTGCCAGCAGGGGCCGGGACAGGGGGGACTATGGCTACACCTTC
.,TRBJ1-5,.,15,TRBV24-1,CATSDSVGQGQPQHF,TGTGCCACCAGTGATTCGGTGGGGCAGGGACAGCCCCAGCATTTT
.,TRBJ1-2,once,13,TRBV5-5,CASSPGHRYGYTF,TGTGCCAGCAGCCCGGGACACCGCTATGGCTACACCTTC
TRBD2,TRBJ2-7,.,18,TRBV2,CASYHPGLAGSPSYEQYF,TGTGCCAGCTACCACCCGGGACTAGCGGGATCCCCCTCCTACGAGCAGTACTTC
TRBD1,TRBJ1-4,.,15,TRBV19,CASSRRTGGVEKLFF,TGTGCCAGTAGTCGTAGGACAGGGGGAGTTGAAAAACTGTTTTTT
.,TRBJ1-1,.,12,TRBV10-1,CASSHAGTEAFF,TGCGCCAGCAGTCACGCAGGGACTGAAGCTTTCTTT
TRBD2,TRBJ2-3,.,13,TRBV6-5,CASTSGGWDTQYF,TGTGCCAGCACTAGCGGGGGGTGGGATACGCAGTATTTT
.,TRBJ2-1,once,13,TRBV10-2,CASRGTWDREQFF,TGCGCCAGCAGAGGGACTTGGGACCGCGAGCAGTTCTTC
.,TRBJ1-4,once,14,TRBV19,CASSIQGPNEKLFF,TGTGCCAGTAGTATCCAGGGGCCGAATGAAAAACTGTTTTTT
.,TRBJ1-1,.,15,TRBV19,CASSIKRREGAEAFF,TGTGCCAGTAGTATTAAGCGCAGGGAGGGGGCTGAAGCTTTCTTT
TRBD1,TRBJ1-2,.,14,TRBV9,CASSATGTGDGYTF,TGTGCCAGCAGCGCAACCGGGACAGGGGATGGCTACACCTTC
.,TRBJ2-3,.,13,TRBV24-1,CATSQGSTDTQYF,TGTGCCACCAGTCAGGGTTCCACAGATACGCAGTATTTT
.,TRBJ2-2,.,15,TRBV2,CASFWTKQNTGELFF,TGTGCCAGCTTTTGGACAAAGCAGAACACCGGGGAGCTGTTTTTT
TRBD2,TRBJ2-5,.,16,TRBV7-6,CASSLGFSGLGETQYF,TGTGCCAGCAGCTTAGGGTTTAGCGGGTTAGGGGAGACCCAGTACTTC
.,TRBJ1-2,.,15,TRBV9,CASSPANRINYGYTF,TGTGCCAGCAGCCCCGCCAACAGGATTAACTATGGCTACACCTTC
.,TRBJ1-4,.,14,TRBV3-1/TRBV3-2,CASSGHLASEKLFF,TGTGCCAGCAGCGGGCACCTCGCCTCTGAAAAACTGTTTTTT
.,TRBJ1-1,.,13,TRBV7-3,CASSYTGYTEAFF,TGTGCCAGCAGCTATACAGGGTACACTGAAGCTTTCTTT
.,TRBJ2-3,once,15,TRBV5-4,CASSSGGTGEYTQYF,TGTGCCAGCAGCAGCGGGGGGACAGGGGAATATACGCAGTATTTT
TRBD1,TRBJ2-6,once,16,TRBV5-8,CASSFTGGSGANVLTF,TGTGCCAGCAGCTTTACAGGGGGCTCAGGAGCCAACGTCCTGACTTTC
TRBD1,TRBJ1-4,.,14,TRBV2,CASRDRWSNEKLFF,TGTGCCAGCAGGGACAGGTGGAGTAATGAAAAACTGTTTTTT
TRBD1,TRBJ1-5,.,16,TRBV5-8,CASSTGTGGGNQPQHF,TGTGCCAGCAGCACCGGGACAGGGGGTGGCAATCAGCCCCAGCATTTT
.,TRBJ1-4,.,19,TRBV4-1,CASSLPTRQALVTNEKLFF,TGCGCCAGCAGCCTCCCAACCCGACAGGCTTTGGTGACTAATGAAAAACTGTTTTTT
.,TRBJ1-4,.,14,TRBV5-4,CASSLGGGNEKLFF,TGTGCCAGCAGCTTGGGCGGGGGTAATGAAAAACTGTTTTTT
.,TRBJ2-1,.,14,TRBV5-1,CASSLTVSYNEQFF,TGCGCCAGCAGCTTGACAGTCTCCTACAATGAGCAGTTCTTC
TRBD1,TRBJ1-5,.,13,TRBV10-3,CATRTGGDQPQHF,TGTGCCACCCGGACAGGGGGGGATCAGCCCCAGCATTTT
TRBD1,TRBJ1-6,.,16,TRBV5-4,CASSNSRTGGHSPLHF,TGTGCCAGCAGCAACTCAAGGACAGGGGGTCATTCACCCCTCCACTTT
.,TRBJ2-7,.,14,TRBV7-9,CASSLTGGSYEQYF,TGTGCCAGCAGCTTGACAGGCGGCTCCTACGAGCAGTACTTC
.,TRBJ1-5,.,18,TRBV21-1,CASSKEARQGAKNQPQHF,TGTGCCAGCAGCAAAGAGGCGAGGCAGGGGGCGAAGAATCAGCCCCAGCATTTT
.,TRBJ2-7,.,14,TRBV29-1,CSVASSESSYEQYF,TGCAGCGTTGCTTCTAGCGAAAGCTCCTACGAGCAGTACTTC
TRBD1,TRBJ2-7,.,15,TRBV19,CASSPGQGTGYEQYF,TGTGCCAGTAGTCCGGGACAGGGAACGGGCTACGAGCAGTACTTC
TRBD1,TRBJ1-5,once,14,TRBV18,CASSPTGVDQPQHF,TGTGCCAGCTCACCGACAGGGGTGGATCAGCCCCAGCATTTT
.,TRBJ2-3,.,15,TRBV2,CASSPRTGETDTQYF,TGTGCCAGCAGTCCACGTACGGGGGAGACAGATACGCAGTATTTT
.,TRBJ1-4,.,15,TRBV4-3,CASSQETGRNEKLFF,TGCGCCAGCAGCCAAGAAACGGGTCGAAATGAAAAACTGTTTTTT
TRBD1,TRBJ2-1,.,16,TRBV5-1,CASSYDRGSVVGEQFF,TGCGCCAGCAGCTACGACAGGGGGAGCGTGGTTGGTGAGCAGTTCTTC
.,TRBJ1-2,.,15,TRBV7-2,CASSLVVTGFYGYTF,TGTGCCAGCAGCTTAGTAGTAACAGGCTTCTATGGCTACACCTTC
TRBD1,TRBJ1-1,.,12,TRBV5-4,CASSLAGGEAFF,TGTGCCAGCAGCTTAGCAGGGGGCGAGGCTTTCTTT
.,TRBJ1-5,once,15,TRBV2,CASSENTLGNQPQHF,TGTGCCAGCAGTGAAAACACCCTAGGCAATCAGCCCCAGCATTTT
.,TRBJ1-5,.,15,TRBV19,CASSNRRGSNQPQHF,TGTGCCAGTAGTAACCGACGGGGGAGCAATCAGCCCCAGCATTTT
.,TRBJ1-5,.,14,TRBV6-5,CASRDLDGRRPQHF,TGTGCCAGCAGGGACTTGGACGGGAGGAGGCCCCAGCATTTT
.,TRBJ1-1,.,14,TRBV30,CAWSYPPGRTEAFF,TGTGCCTGGAGTTACCCCCCAGGGAGGACTGAAGCTTTCTTT
TRBD1,TRBJ1-4,.,17,TRBV5-1,CASSPGGDRAPNEKLFF,TGCGCCAGCAGCCCGGGGGGGGACAGGGCCCCGAATGAAAAACTGTTTTTT